This T cell receptor beta chain was found in a study of blood T cell repertoires in COVID-19. The assay was immunoSEQ multiplex PCR, and TCRdb's table has in-frame clones only and misses some. The table lists fewer than 250,000 clones, around nine tenths of them singletons, with less than 7.5% in the top ten. V lost 5 bases to trimming and J lost 0 bases, with 5 bases between them. There are 13 residues in the CDR3. CDR1 and CDR2 from the germline V gene are LNHDA and SQIVND (reference sequence). This TCR was sampled from a man aged 55 to 70 who had recovered from COVID-19. The chain is built from TRBV19 and TRBJ2-1; no clear D. Sequenced sample: peripheral blood. CDR3 residues: CASSPSSYNEQFF. CDR3 coding DNA: TGTGCCAGTAGTCCGAGCTCCTACAATGAGCAGTTCTTC.